This is a list of T cell receptor beta chains from one sample in a study of blood T cell repertoires in COVID-19. Some clones are missing from TCRdb's copy, which holds only in-frame ones; the method was immunoSEQ multiplex PCR. The profile covers some 300,000 clones, with 89% appearing a single time and roughly a tenth taken by the ten largest. Sequencing was carried out using PBMCs or T cells enriched from blood (not recorded which). Source of these receptors: a woman in her 30s who had recovered from COVID-19. Both conserved end residues are part of each CDR3. A D gene is named only where the DNA matches it firmly. Only part of the rows carry a size: once, few, many, or a class if the clone is expanded.

.,TRBV18,14,TRBJ2-3,TRBD2,CASSSLAGADTQYF,TGTGCCAGCTCTAGTTTAGCGGGAGCTGATACGCAGTATTTT
.,TRBV5-4,14,TRBJ1-2,.,CASSLEEVAYGYTF,TGTGCCAGCAGCCTGGAGGAGGTCGCCTATGGCTACACCTTC
once,TRBV28,13,TRBJ2-1,TRBD2,CASTTGGRDEQFF,TGTGCCAGCACCACGGGGGGGCGGGATGAGCAGTTCTTC
.,TRBV6-5,15,TRBJ2-3,TRBD1,CASSLTGGRADTQYF,TGTGCCAGCAGTTTAACAGGGGGCCGGGCAGATACGCAGTATTTT
.,TRBV2,15,TRBJ2-7,TRBD1,CASKEGETGGGEQYF,TGTGCCAGCAAGGAGGGAGAGACAGGGGGCGGCGAGCAGTACTTC
.,TRBV6-5,13,TRBJ1-1,.,CASKIHADTEAFF,TGTGCCAGCAAGATACATGCCGACACTGAAGCTTTCTTT
.,TRBV3-1/TRBV3-2,13,TRBJ1-1,TRBD1,CASSQGQGTEAFF,TGTGCCAGCAGCCAGGGACAGGGGACTGAAGCTTTCTTT
.,TRBV13,16,TRBJ1-1,TRBD1,CASSHGTGLRSTEAFF,TGTGCCAGCAGCCACGGGACAGGGTTGAGGAGCACTGAAGCTTTCTTT
.,TRBV29-1,17,TRBJ2-1,TRBD2,CSVDSVATSGDYNEQFF,TGCAGCGTCGATAGTGTAGCGACTAGCGGTGACTACAATGAGCAGTTCTTC
.,TRBV9,16,TRBJ2-2,.,CASSVATAGSWGELFF,TGTGCCAGCAGCGTAGCTACGGCGGGTAGCTGGGGGGAGCTGTTTTTT
.,TRBV5-1,16,TRBJ2-7,TRBD1,CASSLVSGRGPYEQYF,TGCGCCAGCAGCTTGGTGTCTGGTAGGGGGCCCTACGAGCAGTACTTC
.,TRBV6-4,15,TRBJ1-2,TRBD1,CASTPTGTGFYGYTF,TGTGCCAGCACTCCGACCGGGACAGGTTTCTATGGCTACACCTTC
.,TRBV30,13,TRBJ1-5,.,CAWTRGGLQPQHF,TGTGCCTGGACCCGGGGGGGTCTCCAGCCCCAGCATTTT
.,TRBV29-1,13,TRBJ1-6,TRBD1,CSVGGTASSPLHF,TGCAGCGTTGGTGGGACAGCAAGCTCACCCCTCCACTTT
.,TRBV6-5,14,TRBJ2-7,.,CASSYSYGSYEQYF,TGTGCCAGCAGTTACTCGTACGGCTCCTACGAGCAGTACTTC
.,TRBV6-5,13,TRBJ2-2,.,CASRNRVDGELFF,TGTGCCAGCAGGAACAGGGTGGACGGGGAGCTGTTTTTT
.,TRBV30,17,TRBJ1-3,.,CAWSVWVLGNSGNTIYF,TGTGCCTGGAGTGTATGGGTGTTGGGCAACTCTGGAAACACCATTTATTTT
once,TRBV11-3,14,TRBJ2-1,.,CASSQSSYGDEQFF,TGTGCCAGCAGCCAGTCTAGCTACGGGGATGAGCAGTTCTTC
.,TRBV5-6,11,TRBJ2-7,.,CASSSYYEQYF,TGTGCCAGCAGCTCCTACTACGAGCAGTACTTC
once,TRBV7-2,15,TRBJ1-1,.,CASSRSPSGDTEAFF,TGTGCCAGCAGCCGGAGTCCATCAGGGGACACTGAAGCTTTCTTT
.,TRBV15,19,TRBJ2-7,TRBD2,CATSRERILSGLSSYEQYF,TGTGCCACCAGCAGAGAAAGGATCCTTAGCGGGCTATCCTCCTACGAGCAGTACTTC
.,TRBV6-6,16,TRBJ1-3,.,CASTFQVGGSGNTIYF,TGTGCCAGCACCTTCCAGGTGGGGGGATCTGGAAACACCATATATTTT
.,TRBV20-1,11,TRBJ2-3,.,CSARVPGTQYF,TGCAGTGCTAGGGTCCCGGGTACGCAGTATTTT
.,TRBV4-3,17,TRBJ2-5,.,CASSQETTGSGEETQYF,TGCGCCAGCAGCCAGGAGACTACAGGGAGCGGCGAAGAGACCCAGTACTTC
.,TRBV24-1,14,TRBJ2-3,TRBD1,CATSAATGADTQYF,TGTGCCACCAGTGCCGCCACAGGGGCAGATACGCAGTATTTT
.,TRBV6-5,15,TRBJ1-2,TRBD1,CASSSNRDRVYGYTF,TGTGCCAGCAGTTCGAACCGGGACAGGGTCTATGGCTACACCTTC
.,TRBV18,15,TRBJ2-7,.,CASSPLVAGSYEQYF,TGTGCCAGCTCACCCCTAGTGGCGGGCTCCTACGAGCAGTACTTC
.,TRBV4-2,16,TRBJ1-3,TRBD1,CASSQDFSGGGNTIYF,TGTGCCAGCAGCCAAGATTTTTCAGGGGGTGGAAACACCATATATTTT
.,TRBV18,14,TRBJ1-1,.,CASSPPGQGPEAFF,TGTGCCAGCTCACCACCGGGCCAGGGCCCTGAAGCTTTCTTT
.,TRBV7-9,19,TRBJ1-1,.,CASSYSRLQGRFNNTEAFF,TGTGCCAGCAGCTATAGTAGACTACAGGGCCGATTTAATAACACTGAAGCTTTCTTT